The 31 T cell receptor beta chains reported below all come from one sample, sequenced in a study of technical replicates of blood from a handful of donors. Here immunoSEQ multiplex PCR was the method, and the copy in TCRdb shows in-frame clones only, minus some. The table has 55,000 to 80,000 clones, approximately 93% seen once; the top ten hold roughly 0.25%. Sequencing was performed on T cells isolated from PBMCs. These receptors all stem from a human donor in good health.

The V call is TRBV5-1, the J call TRBJ2-3, with 9 bases fitting TRBD1. CDR1 is SGHRS and CDR2 is YFSETQ in the germline V gene. The J segment lost 8 bases and the V segment lost 0 bases, leaving 7 bases of the junction unmatched. The CDR3 length is 15 residues. The CDR3 sequence is CASSLAGTGLGTQYF. The CDR3, as DNA: TGCGCCAGCAGCTTGGCCGGGACAGGGCTAGGTACGCAGTATTTT.

The J gene is TRBJ1-1, the V gene TRBV6-6; 8 nucleotides line up with TRBD1. The CDR3 covers 15 residues. Germline V gene lookup returns CDR1 MNHNY and CDR2 SVGAGI (reference sequence). Trimming cost V 5 bases and J 1 base; bases outside gene matches: 6. In DNA form, the CDR3 reads TGTGCCAGCAGTCGGACAGGGTCTTGGAACACTGAAGCTTTCTTT. Translation: CASSRTGSWNTEAFF.

In its sample, this clone was seen once. The genes are TRBV27 and TRBJ1-2; D perhaps matches TRBD1 (5 bases). Germline CDR1 is MNHEY and CDR2 is SMNVEV (reference sequence). The CDR3 is 16 amino acids. The germline V and J ends were trimmed by 6 bases and 5 bases, with 22 bases remaining between them. CDR3 loop: CASSISPGDRGYGYTF. For the CDR3, the DNA is TGTGCCAGCAGCATATCCCCTGGGGACCGGGGGTATGGCTACACCTTC.

The chain couples TRBV2 to TRBJ1-1, with 10 bases identical to TRBD1. CDR1 is SNHLY and CDR2 is FYNNEI in the germline V gene. Trimming at V came to 3 bases and at J to 1 base, leaving 5 bases not matched to a gene. CDR3 length: 16 amino acids. CDR3: CASSDADRGSNTEAFF. CDR3 sequence (DNA): TGTGCCAGCAGTGATGCGGACAGGGGGTCGAACACTGAAGCTTTCTTT.

The CDR3 protein is CASSGDGLVGGNIQYF. The CDR3 nucleotides read TGTGCCAGCAGCGGGGACGGACTAGTGGGTGGAAACATTCAGTACTTC. This chain joins TRBV9 and TRBJ2-4; 7 bases map to TRBD2. The V gene end was trimmed by 3 bases and the J gene end by 6 bases; junction bases not matched to a gene: 12. The CDR3 sequence is 16 residues long. The germline V gene has CDR1 SGDLS and CDR2 YYNGEE.

The rearrangement joins TRBV11-3 to TRBJ2-7; 8 bases align to TRBD1. V was pared by 5 bases and J by 3 bases, with 12 bases of the junction left unmatched. Germline loops: CDR1 SGHNT, CDR2 YENEEA. The CDR3 has 16 amino acids. The CDR3 protein is CASSLLGQGRGYEQYF. Written as DNA, the CDR3 is TGTGCCAGCAGCCTACTTGGACAGGGAAGGGGCTACGAGCAGTACTTC.

V and J are TRBV7-7 and TRBJ2-2; TRBD1 is a possible D gene (6 bases). The CDR3 covers 15 residues. In germline, CDR1 is SSHAT, CDR2 FNYEAQ (reference sequence). V was pared by 4 bases and J by 1 base, with 10 bases between. CDR3 coding DNA: TGTGCCAGCAGCTCAGGGGCCCGGAACACCGGGGAGCTGTTTTTT. This sequence encodes CASSSGARNTGELFF.

The chain joins TRBV30 to TRBJ2-5, with TRBD1 identical over 8 bases. Germline CDR1 reads GTSNPN; CDR2 reads SVGIG (reference sequence). The CDR3 contains 13 residues. V shed 2 bases, J shed 5 bases, and the junction held 4 bases outside the gene matches. This chain's CDR3 is CAWSNRGEETQYF. CDR3 nucleotides: TGTGCCTGGAGTAACAGGGGGGAGGAGACCCAGTACTTC.

A single count supports this clone. This chain links TRBV28 with TRBJ2-1; no clear D. The CDR3 runs 15 residues. The germline V gene has CDR1 MDHEN and CDR2 SYDVKM. The V gene lost 3 bases and the J gene lost 5 bases, with 14 bases spanning the gap. Here the CDR3 reads CASSLSLISHNEQFF. The CDR3 DNA is TGTGCCAGCAGTTTGAGTCTTATAAGCCACAATGAGCAGTTCTTC.

This rearrangement joins TRBV12-5 to TRBJ1-1, with 9 bases aligning to TRBD1. V dropped 7 bases and J dropped 3; count of bases not matched to a gene: 12. Per germline, CDR1 LGHNT and CDR2 FRNRAP. The CDR3 sequence is 16 residues long. CDR3 sequence: CASDNRGRGNYTEAFF. CDR3 in DNA: TGTGCTAGTGACAACAGGGGGCGAGGTAATTACACTGAAGCTTTCTTT.

The chain joins TRBV2 to TRBJ2-1, with D perhaps TRBD2 (6 bases). The germline CDR1 and CDR2 sequences are SNHLY and FYNNEI. The CDR3 has 14 amino acids. V was trimmed by 8 bases and J by 5 bases, leaving 16 bases between them. The CDR3 loop is CASHGVAVNNEQFF. The CDR3 DNA is TGTGCCAGCCACGGAGTAGCGGTCAACAATGAGCAGTTCTTC.

The chain employs TRBV7-9 and TRBJ2-7; possibly TRBD1 for D (6 bases). The CDR3 extends over 15 amino acids. Germline lookup yields CDR1 SEHNR and CDR2 FQNEAQ (reference sequence). The V gene lost 5 bases and the J gene lost 3 bases, with 17 bases spanning the gap. This chain's CDR3 is CASSHPGHTGYEQYF. In nucleotides, the CDR3 is TGTGCCAGCAGCCACCCGGGACACACAGGCTACGAGCAGTACTTC.

This clone was picked up one time. The chain couples TRBV10-1 to TRBJ2-2; 7 positions match TRBD2. Germline CDR1 is WNHNN and CDR2 is SYGVQD (reference sequence). V lost 8 bases to trimming and J lost 2 bases; unmatched junction nucleotides: 5. This CDR3 region has 14 residues. Written as DNA, the CDR3 is TGCGCCAGCGTCGGGACTATAAACACCGGGGAGCTGTTTTTT. It codes for CASVGTINTGELFF.

The V and J genes are TRBV4-1 and TRBJ1-3; weak D call: TRBD1 (6 bases). The CDR3 spans 15 residues. The V end lost 3 bases, the J end lost 3 bases, and 12 bases lay between the germline ends. CDR1 is MGHRA, CDR2 YSYEKL, per germline. CDR3 loop: CASSQGQTIGNTIYF. DNA for the CDR3: TGCGCCAGCAGCCAGGGACAAACGATTGGAAACACCATATATTTT.

V is TRBV6-5 and J is TRBJ2-7; 9 bases are a match to TRBD1. Germline CDR1 is MNHEY and CDR2 is SVGAGI. J was trimmed by 5 bases and V by 6 bases; bases with no gene match: 5. This CDR3 region has 13 residues. The CDR3 DNA reads as TGTGCCAGCAGAGGACAGGGGCCGCACGAGCAGTACTTC. Encoded protein: CASRGQGPHEQYF.

The chain couples TRBV5-1 to TRBJ2-1; TRBD2 is a possible D gene (6 bases). V was cut by 1 base and J by 8 bases, with 10 bases left in between. Germline CDR1 reads SGHRS; CDR2 reads YFSETQ. The CDR3 contains 13 residues. CDR3 region: CASSLRREHEQFF. CDR3 nucleotide sequence: TGCGCCAGCAGCTTGCGGAGGGAACATGAGCAGTTCTTC.

The chain is built from TRBV5-1 and TRBJ2-1; a weak D match, TRBD2 (5 bases). Per germline, CDR1 SGHRS and CDR2 YFSETQ. Trimming left V 1 base short and J 8 bases short, with 16 bases between. This CDR3 has 15 amino acids. CDR3 nucleotides: TGCGCCAGCAGCTTGTACGGAGGCCCTGAGGATGAGCAGTTCTTC. This encodes CASSLYGGPEDEQFF. Complete variable domain (other parts from reference TRBV5-1 and TRBJ2-1): KAGVTQTPRYLIKTRGQQVTLSCSPISGHRSVSWYQQTPGQGLQFLFEYFSETQRNKGNFPGRFSGRQFSNSRSEMNVSTLELGDSALYLCASSLYGGPEDEQFFGPGTRLTVL.

J is TRBJ1-4 and V is TRBV6-6; perhaps TRBD1 as D (5 bases). The V gene's germline CDR1 is MNHNY and CDR2 SVGAGI (reference sequence). Trimming pared 8 bases from V and 8 bases from J, leaving 15 bases between. CDR3 size: 13 residues. DNA of the CDR3: TGTGCCAGCCTTCGGGGGGGGGAGGAAAAACTGTTTTTT. Translation: CASLRGGEEKLFF.

V is TRBV5-6 and J is TRBJ1-5, with TRBD1 identical over 7 bases. CDR1 and CDR2 from the germline V gene are SGHDT and YYEEEE. Unmatched junction bases numbered 8, after V lost 9 bases and J lost 2 bases. CDR3 length: 14 residues. The CDR3: CANQDRVGNQPQHF. The CDR3 DNA is TGTGCCAACCAAGACAGGGTCGGCAATCAGCCCCAGCATTTT.

The CDR3 here is CSVGQNAYEQYF. CDR3 coding DNA: TGCAGCGTTGGACAGAATGCCTACGAGCAGTACTTC. The V call is TRBV29-1, the J call TRBJ2-7; the D gene is possibly TRBD1 (5 bases). V lost 4 bases, J lost 2 bases, and 9 bases lay in between. This CDR3 spans 12 amino acids. Germline V gene lookup returns CDR1 SQVTM and CDR2 ANQGSEA.

V is TRBV5-4 and J is TRBJ2-1, with 7 bases that match TRBD1. The germline V gene has CDR1 SGHNT and CDR2 YYREEE (reference sequence). V lost 3 bases, J lost 4 bases, and 16 bases stayed unmatched. CDR3 length: 18 amino acids. CDR3 residues: CASSSGWEGTAIYNEQFF. CDR3 in DNA: TGTGCCAGCAGCTCAGGTTGGGAAGGGACAGCAATATACAATGAGCAGTTCTTC. Full variable domain (rest looked up from reference TRBV5-4 and TRBJ2-1): ETGVTQSPTHLIKTRGQQVTLRCSSQSGHNTVSWYQQALGQGPQFIFQYYREEENGRGNFPPRFSGLQFPNYSSELNVNALELDDSALYLCASSSGWEGTAIYNEQFFGPGTRLTVL.

This chain joins TRBV10-3 and TRBJ1-2, with D possibly TRBD1 on 6 matching bases. Germline-derived CDR1 and CDR2 are ENHRY and SYGVKD. This CDR3 has 13 residues. Between the trimmed V and J ends, which lost 6 bases and 8 bases, there was a span of 16 bases. DNA for the CDR3: TGTGCCATCAGGAACAGGGTAGCGGGGGGCTACACCTTC. Its protein is CAIRNRVAGGYTF.

This clone was counted a few times. The rearrangement uses TRBV6-5 and TRBJ1-1, with D possibly TRBD1 on 5 matching bases. The germline V gene encodes CDR1 MNHEY and CDR2 SVGAGI. The CDR3 spans 14 residues. V was trimmed by 8 bases and J by 1 base, leaving 14 bases between them. The CDR3 DNA reads TGTGCCAGCCAAGGGGAAGACTGGAACACTGAAGCTTTCTTT. This encodes CASQGEDWNTEAFF.

The chain uses TRBV5-4 and TRBJ2-7; D may be TRBD1 (6 bases). The V and J ends lost 3 bases and 3 bases respectively, with 13 bases between them. There are 14 residues in the CDR3. The V gene's germline CDR1 is SGHNT and CDR2 YYREEE (reference sequence). In DNA form, the CDR3 reads TGTGCCAGCAGCTCTCTGGACAGAAGCTACGAGCAGTACTTC. The encoded protein is CASSSLDRSYEQYF.

The genes are TRBV19 and TRBJ2-2; D possibly corresponds to TRBD1 (5 bases). The CDR3 has 16 residues. Germline V lookup: CDR1 LNHDA, CDR2 SQIVND (reference sequence). The V gene lost 3 bases and the J gene lost 3 bases, with 14 bases spanning the gap. The CDR3 protein is CASSISARVDTGELFF. DNA for the CDR3: TGTGCCAGTAGTATTTCCGCCAGGGTCGACACCGGGGAGCTGTTTTTT. Using reference TRBV19 and TRBJ2-2 for the parts outside the CDR3, the full variable domain is DGGITQSPKYLFRKEGQNVTLSCEQNLNHDAMYWYRQDPGQGLRLIYYSQIVNDFQKGDIAEGYSVSREKKESFPLTVTSAQKNPTAFYLCASSISARVDTGELFFGEGSRLTVL.

There are a few counts of this clone. This sequence joins TRBV14 and TRBJ2-1; TRBD1 matches 10 bases. In germline, CDR1 is SGHDN, CDR2 FVKESK. The ends lost 3 bases at V and 12 bases at J; junction bases unmatched: 14. The CDR3 contains 16 residues. As DNA, the CDR3 is TGTGCCAGCAGCCACCTCCCCGGACAGGGGGATAACCCGCAGTTCTTC. It encodes CASSHLPGQGDNPQFF.

The chain has TRBV28 and TRBJ1-5; D unclear. In germline, CDR1 is MDHEN, CDR2 SYDVKM. The CDR3 length is 13 residues. The ends were cut back, 5 bases at V and 6 bases at J, with 11 bases in the middle. CDR3 DNA sequence: TGTGCCAGCAGTCGAGGTTGGAGTCAGCCCCAGCATTTT. Translating it yields CASSRGWSQPQHF.

This chain connects TRBV11-3 to TRBJ1-3; 7 nucleotides line up with TRBD1. V lost 5 bases, J lost 0 bases, and 7 bases stayed unmatched. This CDR3 is 16 amino acids long. Germline CDR1 reads SGHNT; CDR2 reads YENEEA. The CDR3 nucleotides read TGTGCCAGCAGCACCCAGACAGGGAGCTCTGGAAACACCATATATTTT. Residues: CASSTQTGSSGNTIYF.

V gene TRBV5-1 combines with J gene TRBJ2-3, with 7 bases lining up with TRBD2. The germline V gene encodes CDR1 SGHRS and CDR2 YFSETQ. V lost 0 bases, J lost 8 bases, and 6 bases stayed unmatched. The CDR3 spans 14 residues. The CDR3 loop is CASSLETGRVTQYF. CDR3 DNA sequence: TGCGCCAGCAGCTTGGAGACGGGGAGGGTTACGCAGTATTTT.

The J gene is TRBJ1-2, the V gene TRBV18; TRBD1 aligns across 9 bases. The germline V gene encodes CDR1 KGHSH and CDR2 LQKENI. The CDR3 has 13 residues. Trimming removed 1 base from V and 6 bases from J; junction bases left unmatched: 0. The DNA for the CDR3 is TGTGCCAGCTCACCACGGGACAGGGATGGCTACACCTTC. Its translation is CASSPRDRDGYTF.

The chain couples TRBV5-6 to TRBJ1-2, with TRBD1 matching over 9 bases. In germline, CDR1 is SGHDT, CDR2 YYEEEE. The trim removed 4 bases at V and 5 bases at J, leaving 9 bases unmatched. The CDR3 sequence is 15 residues long. In DNA, the CDR3 is TGTGCCAGCAGCCGAAATCCGGGACAGGGTTATGGCTACACCTTC. Protein product: CASSRNPGQGYGYTF.